The entry below describes one TCR beta chain. The data originate from a study of cytomegalovirus exposure and HLA in healthy donors. PCR involved 60 Vbeta and 13 Jbeta primers. Profiled with immunoSEQ multiplex PCR; TCRdb holds only in-frame clones, not every one. The sample holds over 120,000 clones, 80% seen once. The V segment lost 1 base and the J segment 8 bases; nucleotides outside the gene matches: 12. Germline loops: CDR1 MNHEY, CDR2 SMNVEV (reference sequence). The CDR3 sequence is 17 residues long. Sequences were obtained from PBMCs. The sequence came from a man aged 40-55 years in good health and CMV-seronegative. This chain links TRBV27 with TRBJ1-4; TRBD1 matches 8 bases. The CDR3, as DNA: TGTGCCAGCAGTTTATTCGGACAGGGCCCCTTTGGCGAAAAACTGTTTTTT. This gives the protein CASSLFGQGPFGEKLFF.